The next 4 T cell receptor beta chains were all read from a single sample in a study of blood T cell repertoires in COVID-19. TCRdb's table, derived via immunoSEQ multiplex PCR, lists solely in-frame clones and lacks some. This sample carries about 300,000 clones, roughly 84% of them seen once, and the ten largest clones take over 1.1%. What was sequenced was peripheral blood. These receptor sequences come from a human donor with COVID-19, enrolled during active disease. The donor label of this sample is uncertain.

The V and J genes are TRBV30 and TRBJ2-2, with 11 bases aligning to TRBD2. Germline CDR1 and CDR2: GTSNPN and SVGIG (reference sequence). The trim removed 2 bases at V and 6 bases at J, leaving 2 bases unmatched. The CDR3 extends over 14 amino acids. This chain's CDR3 is CAWSKTSGAGELFF. CDR3 DNA sequence: TGTGCCTGGAGTAAGACTAGCGGGGCCGGGGAGCTGTTTTTT.

This chain joins TRBV19 and TRBJ2-7, with 8 positions matching TRBD1. The germline CDR1 and CDR2 sequences are LNHDA and SQIVND (reference sequence). The V and J ends lost 4 bases and 6 bases, in that order; junction bases with no gene match: 8. CDR3 length: 14 amino acids. The CDR3 DNA is TGTGCCAGTAGTACTAAACAGGACAGGGTCGAGCAGTACTTC. It codes for CASSTKQDRVEQYF.

The chain is built from TRBV10-3 and TRBJ2-7, with TRBD1 matching over 9 bases. Germline V lookup: CDR1 ENHRY, CDR2 SYGVKD. Trimming cost V 3 bases and J 6 bases; bases outside gene matches: 6. CDR3 size: 14 residues. CDR3 in amino acids: CAISDRGQGSEQYF. Written as DNA, the CDR3 is TGTGCCATCAGTGACCGAGGACAGGGGAGCGAGCAGTACTTC.

The chain carries TRBV27 and TRBJ1-1, with D possibly being TRBD1 (6 bases). CDR1 is MNHEY, CDR2 SMNVEV, per germline (reference sequence). The V and J ends lost 6 bases and 0 bases respectively, with 8 bases between them. This CDR3 has 13 amino acids. In DNA form, the CDR3 reads TGTGCCAGCAGGGGGGCGGTGAACACTGAAGCTTTCTTT. Protein: CASRGAVNTEAFF.